The 26 T cell receptor beta chains reported below all come from one sample, sequenced in a study of cytomegalovirus exposure and HLA in healthy donors. Data came from immunoSEQ multiplex PCR; TCRdb stores just in-frame clones and leaves some out. The data hold about 130,000 clones, with 89% observed a single time. Sequences were obtained from PBMCs. The receptors derive from a woman aged 18-29 years in good health and CMV-seronegative.

The chain combines TRBV5-1 with TRBJ2-1; 11 bases map to TRBD2. Per germline, CDR1 SGHRS and CDR2 YFSETQ. After removal of 4 bases from V and 6 bases from J, the junction contained 6 bases not matched to a gene. The length of the CDR3 is 15 residues. The CDR3 reads CASSPGTSGTNEQFF. CDR3 sequence (DNA): TGCGCCAGCAGCCCCGGGACTAGCGGAACCAATGAGCAGTTCTTC.

V usage is TRBV30 and J usage is TRBJ1-1; D gene uncertain. There are 13 residues in the CDR3. Trimming shortened V by 0 bases and J by 1 base, and 6 bases separated the two germline ends. Germline V lookup: CDR1 GTSNPN, CDR2 SVGIG (reference sequence). The CDR3: CAWSVRGNTEAFF. The CDR3 DNA is TGTGCCTGGAGTGTACGGGGGAACACTGAAGCTTTCTTT. Full variable domain (remainder filled in from reference TRBV30 and TRBJ1-1): SQTIHQWPATLVQPVGSPLSLECTVEGTSNPNLYWYRQAAGRGLQLLFYSVGIGQISSEVPQNLSASRPQDRQFILSSKKLLLSDSGFYLCAWSVRGNTEAFFGQGTRLTVV.

This clone was detected once. V gene TRBV30 combines with J gene TRBJ2-5; 13 nucleotides agree with TRBD2. The CDR3 contains 17 residues. Germline CDR1 and CDR2: GTSNPN and SVGIG (reference sequence). The CDR3 loop reads CAYARGLAGTVVETQYF. In nucleotides, the CDR3 is TGTGCATACGCGAGGGGACTAGCGGGGACGGTTGTTGAGACCCAGTACTTC. Combining the CDR3 with reference TRBV30 and TRBJ2-5 gives the whole variable domain SQTIHQWPATLVQPVGSPLSLECTVEGTSNPNLYWYRQAAGRGLQLLFYSVGIGQISSEVPQNLSASRPQDRQFILSSKKLLLSDSGFYLCAYARGLAGTVVETQYFGPGTRLLVL.

The chain employs TRBV14 and TRBJ2-2; 11 nucleotides match TRBD2. This CDR3 region has 16 residues. V lost 3 bases and J lost 4; bases outside the gene matches: 4. CDR1 and CDR2 (germline): SGHDN, FVKESK. The chain's CDR3 is CASSHPGLAATGELFF. Written as DNA, the CDR3 is TGTGCCAGCAGCCACCCGGGACTAGCGGCCACCGGGGAGCTGTTTTTT.

This clone is a singleton in its sample. The gene calls are TRBV5-4 and TRBJ2-2, with 8 bases identical to TRBD2. Per germline, CDR1 SGHNT and CDR2 YYREEE (reference sequence). The J segment lost 5 bases and the V segment lost 1 base, leaving 7 bases of the junction unmatched. This CDR3 contains 16 residues. The CDR3 nucleotides read TGTGCCAGCAGCTTGCCGGGGGGGGCCAGGACCGGGGAGCTGTTTTTT. It codes for CASSLPGGARTGELFF.

The chain links TRBV28 to TRBJ1-4; D unresolved. Germline CDR1 and CDR2: MDHEN and SYDVKM. This CDR3 spans 14 amino acids. V dropped 1 base and J dropped 7 bases, with 10 bases sitting between them. CDR3 bases: TGTGCCAGCAGTTTATATTTATCCCCTGAAAAACTGTTTTTT. Translating gives CASSLYLSPEKLFF.

The chain uses TRBV11-2 and TRBJ1-1, with TRBD1 matching over 7 bases. V gave up 2 bases and J gave up 5 bases; unmatched junction bases: 5. The CDR3 extends over 14 amino acids. CDR1 and CDR2 from the germline V gene are SGHAT and FQNNGV. The CDR3 spells CASSLSTGLTEAFF. CDR3 sequence (DNA): TGTGCCAGCAGCTTATCGACAGGGTTGACTGAAGCTTTCTTT.

V usage is TRBV11-2 and J usage is TRBJ2-3; 7 bases are a match to TRBD2. This CDR3 region has 15 residues. CDR1 and CDR2 from the germline V gene are SGHAT and FQNNGV. V shed 5 bases and J 1 base; nucleotides not matched to a gene: 6. The CDR3 DNA reads TGTGCCAGCAGCCCCAATCGGGGGGGCACAGATACGCAGTATTTT. It yields the protein CASSPNRGGTDTQYF.

The chain is built from TRBV29-1 and TRBJ1-4; D is uncertain. Trimming pared 5 bases from V and 3 bases from J, leaving 13 bases between. The germline V gene encodes CDR1 SQVTM and CDR2 ANQGSEA. This CDR3 has 14 residues. CDR3 DNA sequence: TGCAGCGTTAGCCAACTCCTCCCTAATGAAAAACTGTTTTTT. Protein product: CSVSQLLPNEKLFF.

This clone has a handful of counts. The V gene is TRBV29-1, the J gene TRBJ2-7; weak D call: TRBD1 (5 bases). The CDR3 is 13 amino acids. Looked up from germline, CDR1 is SQVTM and CDR2 is ANQGSEA. With 6 bases removed from V and 0 bases from J, the gap between germline ends came to 12 bases. The CDR3 loop reads CSVGLDISYEQYF. CDR3 in DNA: TGCAGCGTGGGATTGGACATCTCCTACGAGCAGTACTTC.

This chain links TRBV29-1 with TRBJ1-2, with D perhaps TRBD1 (6 bases). The germline V and J ends were trimmed by 8 bases and 4 bases, with 11 bases remaining between them. Germline CDR1 reads SQVTM; CDR2 reads ANQGSEA. The CDR3 runs to 11 residues. CDR3: CSSQGSYGYTF. The CDR3 DNA is TGCAGCTCCCAGGGGAGCTATGGCTACACCTTC.

This clone occurred a few times. The rearrangement joins TRBV7-6 to TRBJ1-5; no firm D call. Germline CDR1 SGHVS, CDR2 FNYEAQ. The V end was cut by 2 bases, the J end by 3 bases, with 5 bases between. This CDR3 region has 13 residues. The CDR3 loop is CASSLFNNQPQHF. The CDR3 DNA sequence: TGTGCCAGCAGCTTATTCAACAATCAGCCCCAGCATTTT.

The chain links TRBV7-2 to TRBJ2-7; D might be TRBD1 (6 bases). CDR3 length equals 15 residues. V was cut by 0 bases and J by 4 bases, with 13 bases left in between. Germline CDR1 SGHTA, CDR2 FQGNSA. Written as DNA, the CDR3 is TGTGCCAGCAGCTTAGCCACAGGGCTCCAATACGAGCAGTACTTC. Protein sequence: CASSLATGLQYEQYF.

For the CDR3, the DNA is TGTGCCAGCAGCGTAGGACTAGCTGGGACAGATACGCAGTATTTT. It is translated as CASSVGLAGTDTQYF. The chain joins TRBV9 to TRBJ2-3, with 7 bases aligning to TRBD2. This CDR3 has 15 amino acids. Per germline, CDR1 SGDLS and CDR2 YYNGEE. V was clipped by 0 bases and J by 3 bases; unmatched bases: 4.

The chain recombines TRBV5-1 with TRBJ1-3; no clear D gene. Deletions cut 4 bases from V and 3 bases from J, with 17 bases between. The germline V gene encodes CDR1 SGHRS and CDR2 YFSETQ. This CDR3 contains 16 residues. CDR3 coding DNA: TGCGCCAGCAGCCCGAACTTCAGGCTCGATGGAAACACCATATATTTT. It yields the protein CASSPNFRLDGNTIYF.

This clone showed up just a few times. The same CDR3 is also encoded by other DNA sequences in this sample. The V and J genes are TRBV28 and TRBJ2-7; 7 bases align to TRBD1. Germline CDR1 MDHEN, CDR2 SYDVKM. V gave up 6 bases and J gave up 2 bases; unmatched junction bases: 4. This CDR3 region has 13 residues. CDR3 amino acids: CASSFGTAYEQYF. CDR3 nucleotide sequence: TGTGCCAGCAGCTTCGGGACAGCCTACGAGCAGTACTTC.

This clone was seen only once. The chain combines TRBV18 with TRBJ1-2; D possibly corresponds to TRBD1 (5 bases). The CDR3 has 24 residues. Trimming stripped 3 bases from V and 0 bases from J, with 38 bases between. The germline V gene has CDR1 KGHSH and CDR2 LQKENI. CDR3 protein: CASSPVKPLGGETGWETANYGYTF. The DNA of the CDR3 is TGTGCCAGCTCACCTGTAAAGCCCCTCGGGGGAGAGACGGGGTGGGAGACAGCTAACTATGGCTACACCTTC. The full variable domain, with the rest looked up from reference TRBV18 and TRBJ1-2, is NAGVMQNPRHLVRRRGQEARLRCSPMKGHSHVYWYRQLPEEGLKFMVYLQKENIIDESGMPKERFSAEFPKEGPSILRIQQVVRGDSAAYFCASSPVKPLGGETGWETANYGYTFGSGTRLTVV.

The chain is built from TRBV30 and TRBJ1-4; no firm D call. Germline lookup yields CDR1 GTSNPN and CDR2 SVGIG (reference sequence). The CDR3 contains 11 residues. Trimming cost V 6 bases and J 10 bases, with 12 bases left between them. The CDR3 spells CACQPAAKLFF. CDR3 bases: TGTGCCTGCCAACCGGCGGCAAAACTGTTTTTT.

The genes are TRBV2 and TRBJ2-6; 9 bases fit TRBD1. V dropped 3 bases and J dropped 4; count of bases not matched to a gene: 10. Germline V gene lookup returns CDR1 SNHLY and CDR2 FYNNEI. The CDR3 length is 18 residues. The CDR3 DNA reads TGTGCCAGCAGTGAGATTGGACAGGGGATTACCGGGGCCAACGTCCTGACTTTC. Residues: CASSEIGQGITGANVLTF. The entire variable domain, with the rest obtained from reference TRBV2 and TRBJ2-6, is as follows: EPEVTQTPSHQVTQMGQEVILRCVPISNHLYFYWYRQILGQKVEFLVSFYNNEISEKSEIFDDQFSVERPDGSNFTLKIRSTKLEDSAMYFCASSEIGQGITGANVLTFGAGSRLTVL.

The J gene is TRBJ2-5, the V gene TRBV19, with D possibly being TRBD2 (5 bases). Germline CDR1 LNHDA, CDR2 SQIVND (reference sequence). CDR3 length: 17 residues. V dropped 0 bases and J dropped 5 bases, with 19 bases sitting between them. As DNA, the CDR3 is TGTGCCAGTAGTATAGATCTCGAGACGGGGTGGTGGGAGACCCAGTACTTC. Amino acid sequence: CASSIDLETGWWETQYF. Together with reference TRBV19 and TRBJ2-5, the CDR3 gives the full variable domain: DGGITQSPKYLFRKEGQNVTLSCEQNLNHDAMYWYRQDPGQGLRLIYYSQIVNDFQKGDIAEGYSVSREKKESFPLTVTSAQKNPTAFYLCASSIDLETGWWETQYFGPGTRLLVL.

The gene calls are TRBV28 and TRBJ1-5; TRBD1 matches at 9 bases. Per the germline V gene, CDR1 is MDHEN and CDR2 is SYDVKM. V dropped 4 bases and J dropped 6; count of bases not matched to a gene: 7. The CDR3 covers 15 residues. CDR3 nucleotide sequence: TGTGCCAGCAGTTCGCCACAGGGGGCAGGTCAGCCCCAGCATTTT. It yields the protein CASSSPQGAGQPQHF.

V and J are TRBV29-1 and TRBJ2-5, with TRBD2 identical over 10 bases. Germline assignment: CDR1 SQVTM and CDR2 ANQGSEA. The CDR3 consists of 15 residues. V shed 6 bases and J 5 bases; nucleotides not matched to a gene: 12. The CDR3 sequence is CSVSTRGLADETQYF. The CDR3 DNA sequence: TGCAGCGTGAGTACAAGAGGACTAGCGGATGAGACCCAGTACTTC.

The rearrangement uses TRBV7-2 and TRBJ2-2; 8 positions agree with TRBD1. The CDR3 contains 15 residues. In germline, CDR1 is SGHTA, CDR2 FQGNSA. Trimming took 2 bases from V and 4 from J; bases not matched to a gene: 3. CDR3 sequence reads: CASSLRQGATGELFF. CDR3 nucleotide sequence: TGTGCCAGCAGCTTAAGGCAGGGGGCCACCGGGGAGCTGTTTTTT.

This chain uses TRBV10-3 with TRBJ1-3, with a weak D call TRBD1 (5 bases). V lost 9 bases and J lost 0, with 18 bases in between. CDR3 length: 16 residues. Germline CDR1 is ENHRY and CDR2 is SYGVKD. CDR3 in amino acids: CAMKESLDNSGNTIYF. CDR3 in DNA: TGTGCCATGAAAGAATCCCTGGACAACTCTGGAAACACCATATATTTT.

The chain links TRBV7-9 to TRBJ2-3, with TRBD2 matching over 10 bases. V gave up 5 bases and J gave up 4 bases; unmatched junction bases: 6. There are 15 residues in the CDR3. Germline-derived CDR1 and CDR2 are SEHNR and FQNEAQ (reference sequence). In nucleotides, the CDR3 is TGTGCCAGCAGCGCTAGCGGGAGCGGGGCAGATACGCAGTATTTT. Translating it yields CASSASGSGADTQYF. The full variable domain, its missing parts supplied by reference TRBV7-9 and TRBJ2-3, is DTGVSQNPRHKITKRGQNVTFRCDPISEHNRLYWYRQTLGQGPEFLTYFQNEAQLEKSRLLSDRFSAERPKGSFSTLEIQRTEQGDSAMYLCASSASGSGADTQYFGPGTRLTVL.

About this clone: Additional DNA sequences in this sample encode the identical CDR3. The rearrangement uses TRBV19 and TRBJ2-1; 7 nucleotides agree with TRBD2. Germline V CDR1 and CDR2: LNHDA, SQIVND (reference sequence). V lost 4 bases to trimming and J lost 1 base; unmatched junction nucleotides: 4. This CDR3 has 15 residues. The CDR3 nucleotides read TGTGCCAGTAGTAAGCGGGGAGGGTCCTACAATGAGCAGTTCTTC. This translates into CASSKRGGSYNEQFF.